This entry is about one T cell receptor (beta chain). Its antigen is unknown. Second-dose intervals of approximately 4 or approximately 12 weeks were pooled. This sample was included in a study of T cell responses to AZD1222 COVID-19 vaccine. Study outcomes and limitations: Clonal diversity was possibly underestimated; the donors were predominantly white British and more often female.

The protocol was immunoSEQ multiplex PCR, while the TCRdb copy is restricted to in-frame clones and leaves out a portion. The sample consists of about 90,000 clones, roughly 88% of them appearing once. Trimming removed 1 base at V and 4 bases at J, with 11 bases between. CDR1 is SGHRS and CDR2 is YFSETQ in the germline V gene. This CDR3 is 14 amino acids long. This chain joins TRBV5-1 and TRBJ1-1; tentative D call: TRBD1 (6 bases). The material was peripheral blood, obtained 28 days after the second AZD1222 dose. This TCR came from an adult who received the AZD1222 COVID-19 vaccine. CDR3 in amino acids: CASSLTGTSTEAFF. CDR3 sequence (DNA): TGCGCCAGCAGCTTGACAGGGACCAGCACTGAAGCTTTCTTT.